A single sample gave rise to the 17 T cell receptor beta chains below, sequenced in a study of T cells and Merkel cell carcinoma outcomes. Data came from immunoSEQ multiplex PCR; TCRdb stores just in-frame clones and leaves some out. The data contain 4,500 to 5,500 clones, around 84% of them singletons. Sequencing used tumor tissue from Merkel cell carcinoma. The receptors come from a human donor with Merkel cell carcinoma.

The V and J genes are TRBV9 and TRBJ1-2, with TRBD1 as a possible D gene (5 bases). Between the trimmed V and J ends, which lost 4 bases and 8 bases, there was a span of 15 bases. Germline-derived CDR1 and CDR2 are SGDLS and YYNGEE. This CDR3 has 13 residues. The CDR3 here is CASSPDQGWGYTF. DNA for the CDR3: TGTGCCAGCAGCCCAGATCAGGGATGGGGCTACACCTTC.

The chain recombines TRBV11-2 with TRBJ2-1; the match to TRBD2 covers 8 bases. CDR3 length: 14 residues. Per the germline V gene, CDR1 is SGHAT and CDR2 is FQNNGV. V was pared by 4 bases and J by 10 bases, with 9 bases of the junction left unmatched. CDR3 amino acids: CASSYPGGAEEQFF. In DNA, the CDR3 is TGTGCCAGCAGCTACCCCGGGGGGGCCGAGGAGCAGTTCTTC.

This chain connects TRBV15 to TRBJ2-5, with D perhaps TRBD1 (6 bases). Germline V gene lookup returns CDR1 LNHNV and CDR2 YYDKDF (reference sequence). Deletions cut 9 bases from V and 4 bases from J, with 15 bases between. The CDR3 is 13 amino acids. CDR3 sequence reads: CATTSGARETQYF. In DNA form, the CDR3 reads TGTGCCACAACCTCAGGGGCACGAGAGACCCAGTACTTC.

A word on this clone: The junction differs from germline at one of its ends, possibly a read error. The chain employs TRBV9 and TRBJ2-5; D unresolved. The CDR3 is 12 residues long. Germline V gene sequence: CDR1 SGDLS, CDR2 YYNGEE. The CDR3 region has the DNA TGTACCAGCAGCGTAGTTTCTGGGACCCAGTACTTC. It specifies CTSSVVSGTQYF.

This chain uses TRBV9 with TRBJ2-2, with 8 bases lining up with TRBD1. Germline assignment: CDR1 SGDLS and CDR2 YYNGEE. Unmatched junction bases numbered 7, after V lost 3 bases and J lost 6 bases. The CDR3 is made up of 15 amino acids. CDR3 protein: CASSEGQGVPGELFF. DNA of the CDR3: TGTGCCAGCAGCGAAGGACAGGGAGTACCCGGGGAGCTGTTTTTT.

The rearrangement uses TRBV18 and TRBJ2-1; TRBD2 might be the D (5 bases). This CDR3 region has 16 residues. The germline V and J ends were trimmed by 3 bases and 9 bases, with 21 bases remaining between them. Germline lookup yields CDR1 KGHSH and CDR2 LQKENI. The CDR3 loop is CASSPGSGLGFSEQFF. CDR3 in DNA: TGTGCCAGCTCACCGGGTTCTGGACTCGGATTTAGTGAGCAGTTCTTC.

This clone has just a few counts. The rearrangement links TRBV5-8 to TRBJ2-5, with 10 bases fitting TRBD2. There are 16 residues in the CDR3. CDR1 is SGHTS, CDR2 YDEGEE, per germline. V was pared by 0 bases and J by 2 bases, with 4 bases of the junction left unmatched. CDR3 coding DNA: TGTGCCAGCAGCTTGGGGCCTAGCGGGGGTCAAGAGACCCAGTACTTC. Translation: CASSLGPSGGQETQYF.

This CDR3 is CASSPSNSYNEQFF. The CDR3 nucleotides are TGTGCCAGCAGCCCGTCGAACTCCTACAATGAGCAGTTCTTC. V usage is TRBV7-8 and J usage is TRBJ2-1, with no clear D. V gave up 5 bases and J gave up 0 bases, with 8 bases separating them. The CDR3 runs 14 residues. Germline lookup yields CDR1 SGHVS and CDR2 FQNEAQ. Full variable domain (remainder filled in from reference TRBV7-8 and TRBJ2-1): GAGVSQSPRYKVAKRGQDVALRCDPISGHVSLFWYQQALGQGPEFLTYFQNEAQLDKSGLPSDRFFAERPEGSVSTLKIQRTQQEDSAVYLCASSPSNSYNEQFFGPGTRLTVL.

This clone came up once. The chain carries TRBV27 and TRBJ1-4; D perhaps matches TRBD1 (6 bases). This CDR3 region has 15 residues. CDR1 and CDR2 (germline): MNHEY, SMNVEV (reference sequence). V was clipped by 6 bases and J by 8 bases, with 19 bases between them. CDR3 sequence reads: CASSPPGGQREKLFF. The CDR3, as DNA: TGTGCCAGCAGCCCTCCCGGGGGGCAAAGAGAAAAACTGTTTTTT.

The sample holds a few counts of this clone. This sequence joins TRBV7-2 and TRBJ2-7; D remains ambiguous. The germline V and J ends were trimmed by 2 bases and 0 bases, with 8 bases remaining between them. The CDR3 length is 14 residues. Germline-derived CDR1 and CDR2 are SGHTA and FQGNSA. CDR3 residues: CASSLLPSSYEQYF. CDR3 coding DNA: TGTGCCAGCAGCTTACTCCCCAGCTCCTACGAGCAGTACTTC.

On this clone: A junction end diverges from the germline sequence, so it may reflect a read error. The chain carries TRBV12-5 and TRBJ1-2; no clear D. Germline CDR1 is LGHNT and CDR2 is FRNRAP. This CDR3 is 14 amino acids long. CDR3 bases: TGTGCTAGTGGTTTGTTAGCCCAGCAGGATGGTTACACCTTC. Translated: CASGLLAQQDGYTF. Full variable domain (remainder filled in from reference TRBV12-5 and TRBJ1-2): DARVTQTPRHKVTEMGQEVTMRCQPILGHNTVFWYRQTMMQGLELLAYFRNRAPLDDSGMPKDRFSAEMPDATLATLKIQPSEPRDSAVYFCASGLLAQQDGYTFGSGTRLTVV.

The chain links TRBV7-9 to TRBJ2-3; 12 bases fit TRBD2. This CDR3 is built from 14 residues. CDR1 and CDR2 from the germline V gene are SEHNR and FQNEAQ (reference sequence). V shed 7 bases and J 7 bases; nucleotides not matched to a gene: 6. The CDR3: CASTELAGGNTQYF. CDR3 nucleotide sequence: TGTGCCAGCACAGAACTAGCGGGAGGAAATACGCAGTATTTT.

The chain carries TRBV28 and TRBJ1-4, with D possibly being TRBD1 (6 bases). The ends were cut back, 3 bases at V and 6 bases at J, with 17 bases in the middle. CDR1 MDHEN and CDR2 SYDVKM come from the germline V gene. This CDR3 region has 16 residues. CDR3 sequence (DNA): TGTGCCAGCAGTTTGTTGGGGGGGCGCGGAGATGAAAAACTGTTTTTT. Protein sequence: CASSLLGGRGDEKLFF.

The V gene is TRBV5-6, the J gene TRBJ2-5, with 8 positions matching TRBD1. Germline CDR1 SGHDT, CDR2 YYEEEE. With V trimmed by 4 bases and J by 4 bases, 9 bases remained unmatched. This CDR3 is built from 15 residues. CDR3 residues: CASSLGQGARETQYF. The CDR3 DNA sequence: TGTGCCAGCAGCCTTGGCCAGGGGGCTCGAGAGACCCAGTACTTC.

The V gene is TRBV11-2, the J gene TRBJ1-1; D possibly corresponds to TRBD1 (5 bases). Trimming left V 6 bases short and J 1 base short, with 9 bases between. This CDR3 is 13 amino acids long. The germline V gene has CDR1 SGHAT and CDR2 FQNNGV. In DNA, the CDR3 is TGTGCCAGCAGAGGGGTCTGGAACACTGAAGCTTTCTTT. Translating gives CASRGVWNTEAFF.

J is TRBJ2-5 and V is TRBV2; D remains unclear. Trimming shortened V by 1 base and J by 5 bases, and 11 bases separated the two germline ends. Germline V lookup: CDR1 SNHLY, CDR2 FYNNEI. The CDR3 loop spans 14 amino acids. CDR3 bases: TGTGCCAGCAGTGAAGGGCTAGGCCTCGAGACCCAGTACTTC. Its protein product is CASSEGLGLETQYF.

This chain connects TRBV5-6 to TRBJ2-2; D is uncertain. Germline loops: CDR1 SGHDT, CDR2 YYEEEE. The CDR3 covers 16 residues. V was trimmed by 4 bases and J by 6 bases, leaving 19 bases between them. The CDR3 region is CASSVPLDRFAGELFF. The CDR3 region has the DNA TGTGCCAGCAGCGTCCCACTGGACCGGTTCGCCGGGGAGCTGTTTTTT. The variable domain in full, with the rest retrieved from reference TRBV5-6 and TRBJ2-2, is DAGVTQSPTHLIKTRGQQVTLRCSPKSGHDTVSWYQQALGQGPQFIFQYYEEEERQRGNFPDRFSGHQFPNYSSELNVNALLLGDSALYLCASSVPLDRFAGELFFGEGSRLTVL.